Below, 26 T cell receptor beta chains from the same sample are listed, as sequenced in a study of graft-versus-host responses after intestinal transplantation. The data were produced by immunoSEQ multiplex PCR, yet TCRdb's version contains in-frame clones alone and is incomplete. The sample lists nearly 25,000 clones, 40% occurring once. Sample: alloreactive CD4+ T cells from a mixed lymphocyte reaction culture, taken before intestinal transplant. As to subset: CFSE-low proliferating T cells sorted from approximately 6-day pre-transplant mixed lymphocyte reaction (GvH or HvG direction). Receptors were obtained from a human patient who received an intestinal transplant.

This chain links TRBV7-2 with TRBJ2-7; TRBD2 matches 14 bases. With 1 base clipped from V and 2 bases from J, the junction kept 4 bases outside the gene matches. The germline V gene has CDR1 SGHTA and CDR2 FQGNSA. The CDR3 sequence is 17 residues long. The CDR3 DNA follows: TGTGCCAGCAGCTTAGGACTAGCGGGGGGGAACCCCTACGAGCAGTACTTC. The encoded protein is CASSLGLAGGNPYEQYF. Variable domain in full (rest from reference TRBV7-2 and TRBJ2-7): GAGVSQSPSNKVTEKGKDVELRCDPISGHTALYWYRQSLGQGLEFLIYFQGNSAPDKSGLPSDRFSAERTGGSVSTLTIQRTQQEDSAVYLCASSLGLAGGNPYEQYFGPGTRLTVT.

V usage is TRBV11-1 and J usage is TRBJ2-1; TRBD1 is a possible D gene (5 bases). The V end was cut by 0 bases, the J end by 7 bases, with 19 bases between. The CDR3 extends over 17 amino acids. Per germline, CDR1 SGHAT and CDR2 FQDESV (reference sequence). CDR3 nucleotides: TGTGCCAGCAGCTTAGCGCGCGCTGCCAGGGTAGAGAATGAGCAGTTCTTC. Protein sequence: CASSLARAARVENEQFF.

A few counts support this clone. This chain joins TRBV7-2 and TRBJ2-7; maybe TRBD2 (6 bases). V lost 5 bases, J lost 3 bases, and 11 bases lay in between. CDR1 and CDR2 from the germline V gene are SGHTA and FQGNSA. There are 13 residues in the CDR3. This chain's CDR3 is CASSPAGGYEQYF. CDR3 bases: TGTGCCAGCAGCCCGGCCGGGGGCTACGAGCAGTACTTC. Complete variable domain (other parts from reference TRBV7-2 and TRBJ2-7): GAGVSQSPSNKVTEKGKDVELRCDPISGHTALYWYRQSLGQGLEFLIYFQGNSAPDKSGLPSDRFSAERTGGSVSTLTIQRTQQEDSAVYLCASSPAGGYEQYFGPGTRLTVT.

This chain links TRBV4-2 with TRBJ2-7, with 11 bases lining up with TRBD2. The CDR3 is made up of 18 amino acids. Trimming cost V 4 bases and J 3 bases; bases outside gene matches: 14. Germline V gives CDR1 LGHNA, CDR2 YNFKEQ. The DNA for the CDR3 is TGTGCCAGCAGCCGGTCTTATAGCGGGAGGGATCTCGTCTACGAGCAGTACTTC. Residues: CASSRSYSGRDLVYEQYF.

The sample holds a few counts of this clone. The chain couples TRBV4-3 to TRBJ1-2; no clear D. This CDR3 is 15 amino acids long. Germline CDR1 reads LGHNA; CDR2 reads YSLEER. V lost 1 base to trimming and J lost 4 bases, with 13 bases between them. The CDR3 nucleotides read TGCGCCAGCAGCCAAGTCATTAGCCGGTCCTATGGCTACACCTTC. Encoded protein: CASSQVISRSYGYTF.

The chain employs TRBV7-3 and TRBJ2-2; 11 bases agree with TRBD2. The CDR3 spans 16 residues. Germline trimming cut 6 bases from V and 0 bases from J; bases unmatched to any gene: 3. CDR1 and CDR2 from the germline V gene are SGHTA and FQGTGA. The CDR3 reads CASRLSGGANTGELFF. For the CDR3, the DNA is TGTGCCAGCAGACTTAGCGGGGGGGCGAACACCGGGGAGCTGTTTTTT.

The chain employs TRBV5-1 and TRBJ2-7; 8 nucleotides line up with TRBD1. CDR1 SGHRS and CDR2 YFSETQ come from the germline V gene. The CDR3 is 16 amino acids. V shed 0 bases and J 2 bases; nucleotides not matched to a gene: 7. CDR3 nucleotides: TGCGCCAGCAGCTTGGGGGCGGGACAGGCCCCCTACGAGCAGTACTTC. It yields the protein CASSLGAGQAPYEQYF.

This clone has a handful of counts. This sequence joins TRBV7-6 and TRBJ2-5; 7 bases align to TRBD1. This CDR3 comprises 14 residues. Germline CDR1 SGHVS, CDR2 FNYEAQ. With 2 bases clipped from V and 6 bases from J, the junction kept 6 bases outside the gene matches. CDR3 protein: CASSLTGAEKTQYF. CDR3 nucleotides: TGTGCCAGCAGCTTAACAGGGGCCGAAAAGACCCAGTACTTC.

The CDR3 DNA reads TGTGCCAGCAGGTCAAACCCGGGACACCACAATGAGCAGTTCTTC. The encoded protein is CASRSNPGHHNEQFF. The J gene is TRBJ2-1, the V gene TRBV7-8; TRBD1 might be the D (6 bases). Germline lookup yields CDR1 SGHVS and CDR2 FQNEAQ. The CDR3 spans 15 residues. V was trimmed by 6 bases and J by 5 bases, leaving 17 bases between them.

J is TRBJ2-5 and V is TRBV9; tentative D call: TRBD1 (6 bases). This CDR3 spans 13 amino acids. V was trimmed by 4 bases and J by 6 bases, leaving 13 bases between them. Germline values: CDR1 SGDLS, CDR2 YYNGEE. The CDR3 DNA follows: TGTGCCAGCAGCTCCACAGGGATAAAGACCCAGTACTTC. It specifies CASSSTGIKTQYF.

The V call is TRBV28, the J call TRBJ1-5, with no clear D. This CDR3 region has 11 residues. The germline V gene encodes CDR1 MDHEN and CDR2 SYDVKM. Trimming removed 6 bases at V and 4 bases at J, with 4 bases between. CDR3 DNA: TGTGCCAGCAGACATAATCAGCCCCAGCATTTT. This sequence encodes CASRHNQPQHF.

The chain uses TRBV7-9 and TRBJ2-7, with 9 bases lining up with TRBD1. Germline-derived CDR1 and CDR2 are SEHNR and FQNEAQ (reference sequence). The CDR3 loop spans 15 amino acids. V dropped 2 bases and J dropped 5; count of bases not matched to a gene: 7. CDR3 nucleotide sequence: TGTGCCAGCAGCTTAACCGGGACAGGGCCCCACGAGCAGTACTTC. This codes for CASSLTGTGPHEQYF.

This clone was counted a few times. CDR3 protein: CASSLDERYYGYTF. As DNA, the CDR3 is TGTGCCAGCAGCCTCGATGAGAGATACTATGGCTACACCTTC. The V call is TRBV7-8, the J call TRBJ1-2, with no clear D. V was shortened by 5 bases and J by 3 bases, with 13 bases between the two germline ends. This CDR3 comprises 14 residues. The V gene's germline CDR1 is SGHVS and CDR2 FQNEAQ. Full variable domain (remainder filled in from reference TRBV7-8 and TRBJ1-2): GAGVSQSPRYKVAKRGQDVALRCDPISGHVSLFWYQQALGQGPEFLTYFQNEAQLDKSGLPSDRFFAERPEGSVSTLKIQRTQQEDSAVYLCASSLDERYYGYTFGSGTRLTVV.

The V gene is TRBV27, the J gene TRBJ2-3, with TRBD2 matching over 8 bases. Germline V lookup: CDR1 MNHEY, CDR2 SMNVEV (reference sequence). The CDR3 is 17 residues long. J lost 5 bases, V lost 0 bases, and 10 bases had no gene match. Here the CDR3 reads CASSLSNGGAYGDTQYF. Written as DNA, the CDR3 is TGTGCCAGCAGTTTATCGAACGGGGGGGCTTATGGAGATACGCAGTATTTT.

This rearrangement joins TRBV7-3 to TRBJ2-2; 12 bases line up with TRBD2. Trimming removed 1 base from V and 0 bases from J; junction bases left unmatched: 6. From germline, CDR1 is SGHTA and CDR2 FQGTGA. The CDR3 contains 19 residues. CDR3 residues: CASSLRYLAGGPNTGELFF. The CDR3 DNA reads TGTGCCAGCAGCTTAAGATATCTAGCGGGGGGGCCGAACACCGGGGAGCTGTTTTTT.

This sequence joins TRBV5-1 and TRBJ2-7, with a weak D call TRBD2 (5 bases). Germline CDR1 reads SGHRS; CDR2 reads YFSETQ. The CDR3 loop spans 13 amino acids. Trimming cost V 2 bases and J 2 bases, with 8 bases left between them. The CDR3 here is CASSFGVTYEQYF. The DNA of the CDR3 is TGCGCCAGCAGCTTCGGGGTTACCTACGAGCAGTACTTC. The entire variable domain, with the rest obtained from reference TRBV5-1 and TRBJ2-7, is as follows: KAGVTQTPRYLIKTRGQQVTLSCSPISGHRSVSWYQQTPGQGLQFLFEYFSETQRNKGNFPGRFSGRQFSNSRSEMNVSTLELGDSALYLCASSFGVTYEQYFGPGTRLTVT.

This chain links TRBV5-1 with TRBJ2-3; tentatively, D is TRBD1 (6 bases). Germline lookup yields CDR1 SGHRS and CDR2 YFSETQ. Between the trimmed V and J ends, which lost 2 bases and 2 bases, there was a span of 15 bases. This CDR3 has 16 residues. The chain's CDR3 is CASSLQGLIPTDTQYF. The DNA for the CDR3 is TGCGCCAGCAGCTTACAGGGCCTCATACCCACAGATACGCAGTATTTT. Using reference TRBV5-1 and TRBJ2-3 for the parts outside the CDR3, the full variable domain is KAGVTQTPRYLIKTRGQQVTLSCSPISGHRSVSWYQQTPGQGLQFLFEYFSETQRNKGNFPGRFSGRQFSNSRSEMNVSTLELGDSALYLCASSLQGLIPTDTQYFGPGTRLTVL.

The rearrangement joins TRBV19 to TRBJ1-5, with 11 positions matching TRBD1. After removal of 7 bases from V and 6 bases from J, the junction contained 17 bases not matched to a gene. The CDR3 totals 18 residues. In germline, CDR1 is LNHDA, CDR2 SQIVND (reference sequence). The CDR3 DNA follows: TGTGCCAGTAACTCAGGACAGGGGGCTCGGACATTCGTTCAGCCCCAGCATTTT. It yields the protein CASNSGQGARTFVQPQHF.

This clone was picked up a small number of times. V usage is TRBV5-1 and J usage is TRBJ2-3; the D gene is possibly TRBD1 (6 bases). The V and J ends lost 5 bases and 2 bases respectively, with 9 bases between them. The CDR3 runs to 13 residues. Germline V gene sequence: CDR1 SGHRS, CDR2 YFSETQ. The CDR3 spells CASSGQPTDTQYF. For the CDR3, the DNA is TGCGCCAGCAGTGGACAGCCCACAGATACGCAGTATTTT.

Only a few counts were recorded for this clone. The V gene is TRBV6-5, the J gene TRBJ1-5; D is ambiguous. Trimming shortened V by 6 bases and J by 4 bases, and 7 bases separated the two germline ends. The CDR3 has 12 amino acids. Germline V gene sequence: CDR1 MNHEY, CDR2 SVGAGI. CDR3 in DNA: TGTGCCAGCAGCACGGGAAATCAGCCCCAGCATTTT. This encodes CASSTGNQPQHF.

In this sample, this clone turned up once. Here the CDR3 reads CASSLEGGLMTNEKLFF. The CDR3 DNA sequence: TGTGCCAGCAGCCTGGAAGGGGGTTTGATGACTAATGAAAAACTGTTTTTT. J is TRBJ1-4 and V is TRBV7-6; maybe TRBD1 (6 bases). The CDR3 is made up of 17 amino acids. The V end was cut by 5 bases, the J end by 2 bases, with 18 bases between. Per the germline V gene, CDR1 is SGHVS and CDR2 is FNYEAQ.

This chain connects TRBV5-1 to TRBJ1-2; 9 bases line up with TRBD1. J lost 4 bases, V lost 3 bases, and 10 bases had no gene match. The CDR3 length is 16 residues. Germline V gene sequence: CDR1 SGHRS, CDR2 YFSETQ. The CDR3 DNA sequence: TGCGCCAGCAGCTGGTCACCGGGACAGGGAACCTATGGCTACACCTTC. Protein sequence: CASSWSPGQGTYGYTF. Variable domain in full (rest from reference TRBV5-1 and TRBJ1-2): KAGVTQTPRYLIKTRGQQVTLSCSPISGHRSVSWYQQTPGQGLQFLFEYFSETQRNKGNFPGRFSGRQFSNSRSEMNVSTLELGDSALYLCASSWSPGQGTYGYTFGSGTRLTVV.

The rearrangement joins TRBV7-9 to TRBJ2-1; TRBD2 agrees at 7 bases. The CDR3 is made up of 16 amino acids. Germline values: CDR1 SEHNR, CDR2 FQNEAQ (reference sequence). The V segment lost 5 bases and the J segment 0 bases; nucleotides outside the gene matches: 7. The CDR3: CASSPTGGPSYNEQFF. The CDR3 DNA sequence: TGTGCCAGCAGCCCCACGGGGGGACCCTCCTACAATGAGCAGTTCTTC. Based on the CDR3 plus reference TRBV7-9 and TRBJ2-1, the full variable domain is DTGVSQNPRHKITKRGQNVTFRCDPISEHNRLYWYRQTLGQGPEFLTYFQNEAQLEKSRLLSDRFSAERPKGSFSTLEIQRTEQGDSAMYLCASSPTGGPSYNEQFFGPGTRLTVL.

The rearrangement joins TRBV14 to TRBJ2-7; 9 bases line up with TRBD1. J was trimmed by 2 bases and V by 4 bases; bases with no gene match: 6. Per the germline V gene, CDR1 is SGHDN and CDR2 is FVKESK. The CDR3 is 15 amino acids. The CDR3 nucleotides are TGTGCCAGCAGCCGAGGGACAGGGATAACCTACGAGCAGTACTTC. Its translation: CASSRGTGITYEQYF.

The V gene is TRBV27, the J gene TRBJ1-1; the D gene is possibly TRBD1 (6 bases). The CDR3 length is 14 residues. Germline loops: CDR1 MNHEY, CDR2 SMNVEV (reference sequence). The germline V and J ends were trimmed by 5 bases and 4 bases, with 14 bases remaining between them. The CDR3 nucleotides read TGTGCCAGCAGTGCCCTTACAGGGCCCACTGAAGCTTTCTTT. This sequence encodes CASSALTGPTEAFF.

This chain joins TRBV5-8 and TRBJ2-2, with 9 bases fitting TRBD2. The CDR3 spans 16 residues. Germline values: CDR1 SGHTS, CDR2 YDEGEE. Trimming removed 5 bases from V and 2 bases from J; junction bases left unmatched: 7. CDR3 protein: CASRRTSVINTGELFF. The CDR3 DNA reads TGTGCCAGCAGGCGGACTAGCGTAATAAACACCGGGGAGCTGTTTTTT.